The rows below give T cell receptor beta chains drawn from one sample of a study of cytomegalovirus exposure and HLA in healthy donors. Assay: immunoSEQ multiplex PCR; the TCRdb copy retains only in-frame clones and omits some. The profile shows about 130,000 clones, 74% of them singletons. The specimen was PBMCs. These receptors were collected from a woman aged 50 to 60 in good health and CMV-seropositive. CDR3s include the opening cysteine and the closing phenylalanine or tryptophan. Each record gives: J gene, clone size, V gene, CDR3 length, D gene, CDR3 protein, CDR3 DNA. The D gene is left open where the match is weak. Clone size is given for some rows only: seen once, a few or many times, or a class if the clone is expanded.

J: TRBJ2-7; size: .; V: TRBV11-2; length: 15; D: .; CDR3: CASRSLTGGNYEQYF; DNA: TGTGCCAGCAGATCACTAACGGGGGGCAACTACGAGCAGTACTTC
J: TRBJ2-1; size: .; V: TRBV5-1; length: 18; D: TRBD2; CDR3: CASSLTGGAPSSYNEQFF; DNA: TGCGCCAGCAGCTTGACCGGGGGGGCCCCGAGCTCCTACAATGAGCAGTTCTTC
J: TRBJ2-7; size: once; V: TRBV6-6; length: 14; D: .; CDR3: CASSPGHLSYEQYF; DNA: TGTGCCAGCAGCCCCGGACACCTCTCCTACGAGCAGTACTTC
J: TRBJ2-1; size: .; V: TRBV7-6; length: 13; D: TRBD2; CDR3: CASSLGRADEQFF; DNA: TGTGCCAGCTCGCTCGGGAGGGCGGATGAGCAGTTCTTC
J: TRBJ2-5; size: .; V: TRBV7-2; length: 15; D: TRBD1; CDR3: CASSAGGWLEETQYF; DNA: TGTGCCAGCAGTGCAGGGGGATGGTTGGAAGAGACCCAGTACTTC
J: TRBJ2-1; size: .; V: TRBV18; length: 16; D: TRBD1; CDR3: CASSPPGLAGGDEQFF; DNA: TGTGCCAGCTCACCACCGGGCTTGGCAGGGGGCGATGAGCAGTTCTTC
J: TRBJ1-5; size: .; V: TRBV18; length: 18; D: .; CDR3: CASSPPQGPGPYLQPQHF; DNA: TGTGCCAGCTCACCACCGCAAGGTCCAGGGCCCTATCTCCAGCCCCAGCATTTT
J: TRBJ2-5; size: .; V: TRBV5-4; length: 18; D: TRBD2; CDR3: CASSLVGGGLAVGRTQYF; DNA: TGTGCCAGCAGCTTGGTGGGAGGGGGACTAGCGGTAGGGAGGACCCAGTACTTC
J: TRBJ2-4; size: .; V: TRBV6-4; length: 16; D: TRBD2; CDR3: CASSDSTSGGADIQYF; DNA: TGTGCCAGCAGTGACTCGACTAGCGGGGGGGCGGACATTCAGTACTTC
J: TRBJ2-3; size: .; V: TRBV2; length: 14; D: .; CDR3: CASSEDSNTDTQYF; DNA: TGTGCCAGCAGTGAAGACAGCAACACAGATACGCAGTATTTT
J: TRBJ2-1; size: .; V: TRBV6-1; length: 15; D: TRBD2; CDR3: CASSHPSGGFNEQFF; DNA: TGTGCCAGCAGTCACCCTAGCGGGGGGTTCAATGAGCAGTTCTTC
J: TRBJ2-1; size: .; V: TRBV11-2; length: 15; D: .; CDR3: CASSLGSSSYNEQFF; DNA: TGTGCCAGCAGCTTGGGCAGCTCCTCCTACAATGAGCAGTTCTTC
J: TRBJ2-2; size: once; V: TRBV5-1; length: 12; D: .; CDR3: CASSLGSGELFF; DNA: TGCGCCAGCAGCTTGGGTAGCGGGGAGCTGTTTTTT
J: TRBJ2-7; size: .; V: TRBV6-5; length: 11; D: TRBD1; CDR3: CACNRGYEQYF; DNA: TGTGCCTGTAACAGGGGCTACGAGCAGTACTTC
J: TRBJ2-3; size: .; V: TRBV9; length: 15; D: .; CDR3: CASSVVGGGTDTQYF; DNA: TGTGCCAGCAGCGTAGTCGGAGGCGGCACAGATACGCAGTATTTT
J: TRBJ2-5; size: .; V: TRBV6-1; length: 16; D: TRBD2; CDR3: CASSEAIAGGGETQYF; DNA: TGTGCCAGCAGTGAAGCAATAGCGGGGGGCGGAGAGACCCAGTACTTC
J: TRBJ2-6; size: .; V: TRBV28; length: 17; D: .; CDR3: CASSFLQDPSGANVLTF; DNA: TGTGCCAGCAGTTTTTTACAGGACCCCTCTGGGGCCAACGTCCTGACTTTC
J: TRBJ1-6; size: once; V: TRBV6-1; length: 15; D: .; CDR3: CASRQISGGGSPLHF; DNA: TGTGCCAGCAGACAAATATCGGGCGGAGGTTCACCCCTCCACTTT
J: TRBJ1-6; size: .; V: TRBV9; length: 15; D: .; CDR3: CASSARTGGASPLHF; DNA: TGTGCCAGCAGCGCACGAACGGGGGGTGCTTCACCCCTCCACTTT
J: TRBJ2-6; size: .; V: TRBV2; length: 14; D: TRBD1; CDR3: CASNEGAGANVLTF; DNA: TGTGCCAGCAACGAGGGGGCCGGGGCCAACGTCCTGACTTTC
J: TRBJ1-5; size: .; V: TRBV6-5; length: 12; D: .; CDR3: CASRAPGQPQHF; DNA: TGTGCCAGCAGGGCCCCGGGGCAGCCCCAGCATTTT
J: TRBJ1-5; size: .; V: TRBV25-1; length: 16; D: TRBD1; CDR3: CASSGQGLWGNQPQHF; DNA: TGTGCCAGCAGTGGACAGGGGCTGTGGGGCAATCAGCCCCAGCATTTT
J: TRBJ2-3; size: few; V: TRBV6-5; length: 15; D: .; CDR3: CASSYSGQGPDTQYF; DNA: TGTGCCAGCAGTTACTCTGGGCAGGGCCCAGATACGCAGTATTTT
J: TRBJ2-1; size: .; V: TRBV6-1; length: 16; D: TRBD1; CDR3: CASSEGTGGGYNEQFF; DNA: TGTGCCAGCAGTGAAGGGACAGGGGGAGGTTACAATGAGCAGTTCTTC
J: TRBJ2-7; size: .; V: TRBV29-1; length: 12; D: TRBD1; CDR3: CSAARQGYEQYF; DNA: TGCAGCGCCGCAAGACAGGGCTACGAGCAGTACTTC
J: TRBJ2-2; size: .; V: TRBV9; length: 14; D: .; CDR3: CASSGGTVSGELFF; DNA: TGTGCCAGCAGCGGCGGGACCGTATCCGGGGAGCTGTTTTTT
J: TRBJ1-2; size: .; V: TRBV2; length: 13; D: .; CDR3: CASSPDSLYGYTF; DNA: TGTGCCAGCAGCCCAGACAGCCTCTATGGCTACACCTTC
J: TRBJ2-5; size: few; V: TRBV7-7; length: 15; D: TRBD2; CDR3: CASSLAGGVQETQYF; DNA: TGTGCCAGCAGCTTAGCGGGGGGGGTACAAGAGACCCAGTACTTC